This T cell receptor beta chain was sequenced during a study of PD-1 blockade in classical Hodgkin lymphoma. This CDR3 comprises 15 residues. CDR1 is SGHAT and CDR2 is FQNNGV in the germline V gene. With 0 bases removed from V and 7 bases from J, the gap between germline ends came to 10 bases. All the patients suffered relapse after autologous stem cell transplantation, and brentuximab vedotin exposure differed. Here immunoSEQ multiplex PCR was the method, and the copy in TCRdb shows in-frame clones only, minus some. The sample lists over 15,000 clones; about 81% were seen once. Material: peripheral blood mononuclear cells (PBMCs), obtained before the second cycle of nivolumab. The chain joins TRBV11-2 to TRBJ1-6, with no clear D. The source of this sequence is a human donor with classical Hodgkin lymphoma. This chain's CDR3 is CASSLDLGFNSPLHF. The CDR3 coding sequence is TGTGCCAGCAGCTTAGATCTGGGGTTCAATTCACCCCTCCACTTT.